Below are 20 T cell receptor beta chains sequenced from a single sample in a study of PD-1 blockade in classical Hodgkin lymphoma. Indicated time point: cycle 4 day 1 (C4D1), after less than seven weeks of nivolumab. Every one of the patients relapsed after autologous stem cell transplantation (brentuximab vedotin exposure was variable). The table came from immunoSEQ multiplex PCR; TCRdb's copy has only in-frame clones and leaves some out. The table includes 96,000 or so clones, about 92% detected once. Sequencing used peripheral blood mononuclear cells (PBMCs), obtained before the fourth cycle of nivolumab. The origin of the receptors is a human donor with classical Hodgkin lymphoma.

V gene TRBV6-6 combines with J gene TRBJ2-7, with D tentatively TRBD1 or TRBD2 (5 bases each). Looked up from germline, CDR1 is MNHNY and CDR2 is SVGAGI (reference sequence). V lost 7 bases to trimming and J lost 2 bases, with 15 bases between them. This CDR3 has 14 amino acids. CDR3 DNA sequence: TGTGCCAGCACGAGAGGGGTGGGTACCTACGAGCAGTACTTC. This encodes CASTRGVGTYEQYF.

V is TRBV28 and J is TRBJ2-2; 8 bases map to TRBD1. The J segment lost 5 bases and the V segment lost 6 bases, leaving 14 bases of the junction unmatched. The CDR3 is made up of 17 amino acids. The germline V gene has CDR1 MDHEN and CDR2 SYDVKM. The CDR3 DNA reads as TGTGCCAGCAGCCTTATTCAGGGGGCGGTGGAGACCGGGGAGCTGTTTTTT. Amino acid sequence: CASSLIQGAVETGELFF.

This clone was counted a single time. V gene TRBV28 combines with J gene TRBJ2-7; a weak D match, TRBD2 (5 bases). The CDR3 is 11 amino acids. Trimming cost V 7 bases and J 2 bases, with 6 bases left between them. Per germline, CDR1 MDHEN and CDR2 SYDVKM. The CDR3 protein is CASTGTYEQYF. The CDR3 region has the DNA TGTGCCAGCACGGGGACCTACGAGCAGTACTTC.

The rearrangement links TRBV30 to TRBJ1-1; no clear D. Trimming shortened V by 3 bases and J by 7 bases, and 9 bases separated the two germline ends. Germline CDR1 and CDR2: GTSNPN and SVGIG (reference sequence). The CDR3 runs to 11 residues. For the CDR3, the DNA is TGTGCCTGGAGCCTTTCGGTTGAAGCTTTCTTT. Translated, it gives CAWSLSVEAFF.

The CDR3 nucleotides read TGTGCCATCACCGACCCCGACAGGGGCTTGAAGTATGGCTACACCTTC. Protein product: CAITDPDRGLKYGYTF. The chain recombines TRBV10-3 with TRBJ1-2, with 8 positions matching TRBD1. V lost 7 bases and J lost 5; bases outside the gene matches: 15. Looked up from germline, CDR1 is ENHRY and CDR2 is SYGVKD. This CDR3 has 16 amino acids.

This clone was seen only once. The chain carries TRBV18 and TRBJ1-1, with 7 bases that match TRBD1. The junction had 9 bases not matched to a gene; V was cut back by 3 bases and J by 5 bases. The CDR3 totals 15 residues. Germline V CDR1 and CDR2: KGHSH, LQKENI. Here the CDR3 DNA reads TGTGCCAGCTCACCTGTGGTAGGGGGCAGTACTGAAGCTTTCTTT. It is translated as CASSPVVGGSTEAFF. Full variable domain (rest looked up from reference TRBV18 and TRBJ1-1): NAGVMQNPRHLVRRRGQEARLRCSPMKGHSHVYWYRQLPEEGLKFMVYLQKENIIDESGMPKERFSAEFPKEGPSILRIQQVVRGDSAAYFCASSPVVGGSTEAFFGQGTRLTVV.

V gene TRBV14 combines with J gene TRBJ1-3; tentatively, D is TRBD1 (6 bases). The CDR3 is 15 amino acids. Trimming took 4 bases from V and 5 from J, leaving 15 bases between them. Germline CDR1 SGHDN, CDR2 FVKESK. The CDR3 DNA is TGTGCCAGCAGCCCTCTCACAGGGATCCGAAACACCATATATTTT. It is translated as CASSPLTGIRNTIYF.

The chain is built from TRBV19 and TRBJ2-5; D is unresolved. Trimming left V 3 bases short and J 0 bases short, with 20 bases between. The CDR3 covers 18 residues. Germline CDR1 and CDR2: LNHDA and SQIVND (reference sequence). This CDR3 is CASSILYSGSRYQETQYF. CDR3 coding DNA: TGTGCCAGTAGTATTCTTTACTCTGGCAGCAGGTACCAAGAGACCCAGTACTTC.

This clone has only one observation. The rearrangement links TRBV27 to TRBJ2-7; 7 bases line up with TRBD2. Unmatched junction bases numbered 1, after V lost 2 bases and J lost 6 bases. The CDR3 contains 12 residues. CDR1 MNHEY and CDR2 SMNVEV come from the germline V gene (reference sequence). Here the CDR3 reads CASSLPGGEQYF. CDR3 DNA sequence: TGTGCCAGCAGTTTACCGGGGGGCGAGCAGTACTTC.

The gene calls are TRBV5-4 and TRBJ1-2, with 7 bases that match TRBD1. From germline, CDR1 is SGHNT and CDR2 YYREEE (reference sequence). V lost 0 bases, J lost 3 bases, and 2 bases stayed unmatched. The CDR3 spans 14 residues. DNA of the CDR3: TGTGCCAGCAGCTTGGGAGGGGGCGACTATGGCTACACCTTC. The encoded protein is CASSLGGGDYGYTF.

The count of this clone is one. The rearrangement joins TRBV14 to TRBJ2-7; D might be TRBD1 (5 bases). The CDR3 is 12 residues long. V was clipped by 0 bases and J by 6 bases, with 6 bases between them. Germline CDR1 SGHDN, CDR2 FVKESK. CDR3 sequence (DNA): TGTGCCAGCAGCCAAGACAGGGTCGAGCAGTACTTC. Encoded protein: CASSQDRVEQYF.

V is TRBV27 and J is TRBJ2-5; D assignment may be TRBD1 or TRBD2 (5 bases each). V was cut by 4 bases and J by 4 bases, with 16 bases left in between. The CDR3 contains 15 residues. The V gene's germline CDR1 is MNHEY and CDR2 SMNVEV (reference sequence). The CDR3 here is CASSSRTGPIETQYF. The CDR3, as DNA: TGTGCCAGCAGTTCCAGAACGGGACCTATAGAGACCCAGTACTTC.

The rearrangement joins TRBV28 to TRBJ2-7; D is uncertain. CDR1 and CDR2 from the germline V gene are MDHEN and SYDVKM. V lost 3 bases and J 2 bases, leaving 8 bases between the germline ends. The CDR3 has 13 amino acids. The CDR3 DNA sequence: TGTGCCAGCAGTTTCTTTAGGACCTACGAGCAGTACTTC. Amino acids: CASSFFRTYEQYF.

This clone was detected only once. The CDR3 region is CASSQGSTGELFF. CDR3 in DNA: TGTGCCAGCAGCCAGGGGAGCACCGGGGAGCTGTTTTTT. The chain employs TRBV11-2 and TRBJ2-2; a weak D match, TRBD1 (6 bases). CDR1 is SGHAT and CDR2 is FQNNGV in the germline V gene. V gave up 5 bases and J gave up 4 bases, with 8 bases separating them. The CDR3 is made up of 13 amino acids.

The V gene is TRBV30, the J gene TRBJ1-1; D gene ambiguous. The V gene's germline CDR1 is GTSNPN and CDR2 SVGIG (reference sequence). The CDR3 is 15 amino acids. With 0 bases removed from V and 5 bases from J, the gap between germline ends came to 16 bases. CDR3 in DNA: TGTGCCTGGAGTGTACGTGGGCCGCATTCGACTGAAGCTTTCTTT. This gives the protein CAWSVRGPHSTEAFF. The full variable domain, with the rest looked up from reference TRBV30 and TRBJ1-1, is SQTIHQWPATLVQPVGSPLSLECTVEGTSNPNLYWYRQAAGRGLQLLFYSVGIGQISSEVPQNLSASRPQDRQFILSSKKLLLSDSGFYLCAWSVRGPHSTEAFFGQGTRLTVV.

J is TRBJ2-1 and V is TRBV6-5; D unclear. Germline V CDR1 and CDR2: MNHEY, SVGAGI. This CDR3 region has 14 residues. V shed 0 bases and J shed 2 bases, with 5 bases lying between them. The CDR3 bases are TGTGCCAGCAGTTACTCGGGAACCTACAATGAGCAGTTCTTC. It codes for CASSYSGTYNEQFF.

This clone was detected once. The chain is built from TRBV19 and TRBJ2-2; no definite D call. Germline CDR1 LNHDA, CDR2 SQIVND (reference sequence). With 3 bases removed from V and 3 bases from J, the gap between germline ends came to 8 bases. This CDR3 has 14 residues. The CDR3 region has the DNA TGTGCCAGTAGTATCGTACTTCACACCGGGGAGCTGTTTTTT. Translating gives CASSIVLHTGELFF.

This sequence joins TRBV5-1 and TRBJ2-5, with TRBD2 identical over 15 bases. The germline V gene has CDR1 SGHRS and CDR2 YFSETQ. The CDR3 has 16 amino acids. The V gene end was trimmed by 2 bases and the J gene end by 6 bases; junction bases not matched to a gene: 5. For the CDR3, the DNA is TGCGCCAGCAGCTTCGGACTAGCGGGAGGGCCGCAGACCCAGTACTTC. As protein: CASSFGLAGGPQTQYF.

This chain connects TRBV11-2 to TRBJ2-7; 9 bases line up with TRBD1. Germline CDR1 is SGHAT and CDR2 is FQNNGV. V gave up 3 bases and J gave up 6 bases; unmatched junction bases: 12. CDR3 size: 16 residues. The CDR3 spells CASSFPKDRGNGEQYF. CDR3 sequence (DNA): TGTGCCAGCAGCTTTCCGAAGGACAGGGGCAATGGCGAGCAGTACTTC. The entire variable domain, with the rest obtained from reference TRBV11-2 and TRBJ2-7, is as follows: EAGVAQSPRYKIIEKRQSVAFWCNPISGHATLYWYQQILGQGPKLLIQFQNNGVVDDSQLPKDRFSAERLKGVDSTLKIQPAKLEDSAVYLCASSFPKDRGNGEQYFGPGTRLTVT.

CDR3 nucleotides: TGTGCCAGCAGTCTACCTGGCCGGGACAGGGATGCTTTCTTT. Its translation is CASSLPGRDRDAFF. The rearrangement links TRBV27 to TRBJ1-1; 9 bases agree with TRBD1. Germline V gene sequence: CDR1 MNHEY, CDR2 SMNVEV (reference sequence). V shed 5 bases, J shed 11 bases, and the junction held 12 bases outside the gene matches. This CDR3 spans 14 amino acids.